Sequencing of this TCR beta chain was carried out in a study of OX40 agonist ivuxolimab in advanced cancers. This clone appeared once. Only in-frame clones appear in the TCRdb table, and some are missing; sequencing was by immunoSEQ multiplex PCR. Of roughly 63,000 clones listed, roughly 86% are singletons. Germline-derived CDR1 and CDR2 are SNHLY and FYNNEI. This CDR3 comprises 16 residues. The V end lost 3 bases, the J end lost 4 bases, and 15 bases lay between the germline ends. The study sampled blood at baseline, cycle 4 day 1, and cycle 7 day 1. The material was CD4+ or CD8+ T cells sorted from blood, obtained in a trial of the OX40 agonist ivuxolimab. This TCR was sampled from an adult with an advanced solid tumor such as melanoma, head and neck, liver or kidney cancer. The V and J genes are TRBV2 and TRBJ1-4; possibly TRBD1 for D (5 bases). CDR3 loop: CASSDLGTSLNEKLFF. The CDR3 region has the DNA TGTGCCAGCAGTGACCTGGGGACTTCTCTTAATGAAAAACTGTTTTTT.